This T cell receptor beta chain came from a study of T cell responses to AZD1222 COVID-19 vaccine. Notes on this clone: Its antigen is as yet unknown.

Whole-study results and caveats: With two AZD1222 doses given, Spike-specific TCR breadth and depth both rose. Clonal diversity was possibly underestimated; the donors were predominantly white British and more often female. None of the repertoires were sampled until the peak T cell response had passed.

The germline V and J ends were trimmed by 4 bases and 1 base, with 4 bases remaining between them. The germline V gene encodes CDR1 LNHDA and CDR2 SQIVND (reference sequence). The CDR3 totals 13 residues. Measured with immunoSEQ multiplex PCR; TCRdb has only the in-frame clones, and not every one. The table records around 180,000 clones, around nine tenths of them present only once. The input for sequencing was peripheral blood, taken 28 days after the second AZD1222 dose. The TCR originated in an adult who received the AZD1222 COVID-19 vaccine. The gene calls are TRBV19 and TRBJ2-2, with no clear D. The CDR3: CASSNRNTGELFF. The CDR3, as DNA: TGTGCCAGTAGTAACAGGAACACCGGGGAGCTGTTTTTT.